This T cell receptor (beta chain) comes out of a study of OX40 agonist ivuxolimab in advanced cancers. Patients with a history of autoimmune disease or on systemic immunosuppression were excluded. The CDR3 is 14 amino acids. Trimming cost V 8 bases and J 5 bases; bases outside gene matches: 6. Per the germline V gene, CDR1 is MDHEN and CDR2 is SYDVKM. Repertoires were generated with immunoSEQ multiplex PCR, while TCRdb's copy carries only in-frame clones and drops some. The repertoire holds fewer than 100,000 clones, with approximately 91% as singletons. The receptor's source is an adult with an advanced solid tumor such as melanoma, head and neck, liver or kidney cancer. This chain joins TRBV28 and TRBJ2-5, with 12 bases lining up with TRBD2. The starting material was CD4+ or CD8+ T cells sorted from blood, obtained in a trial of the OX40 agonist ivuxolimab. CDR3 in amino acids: CASWPSGRGETQYF. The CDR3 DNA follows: TGTGCCAGCTGGCCTAGCGGGAGGGGGGAGACCCAGTACTTC.